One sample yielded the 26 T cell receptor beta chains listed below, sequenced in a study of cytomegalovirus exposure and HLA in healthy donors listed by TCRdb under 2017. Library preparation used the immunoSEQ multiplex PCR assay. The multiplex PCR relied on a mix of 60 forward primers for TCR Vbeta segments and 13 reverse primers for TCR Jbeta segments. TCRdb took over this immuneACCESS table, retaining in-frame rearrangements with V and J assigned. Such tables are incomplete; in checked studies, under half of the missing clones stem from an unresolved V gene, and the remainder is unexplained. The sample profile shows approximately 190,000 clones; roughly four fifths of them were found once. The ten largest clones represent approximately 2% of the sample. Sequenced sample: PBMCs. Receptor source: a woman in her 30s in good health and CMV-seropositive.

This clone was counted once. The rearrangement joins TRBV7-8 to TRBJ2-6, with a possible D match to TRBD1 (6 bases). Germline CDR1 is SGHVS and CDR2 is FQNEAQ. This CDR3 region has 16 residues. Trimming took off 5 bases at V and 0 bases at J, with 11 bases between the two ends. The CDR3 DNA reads TGTGCCAGCAGCCAAACACAGGGCTCTGGGGCCAACGTCCTGACTTTC. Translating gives CASSQTQGSGANVLTF. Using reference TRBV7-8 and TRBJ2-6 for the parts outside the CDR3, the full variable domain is GAGVSQSPRYKVAKRGQDVALRCDPISGHVSLFWYQQALGQGPEFLTYFQNEAQLDKSGLPSDRFFAERPEGSVSTLKIQRTQQEDSAVYLCASSQTQGSGANVLTFGAGSRLTVL.

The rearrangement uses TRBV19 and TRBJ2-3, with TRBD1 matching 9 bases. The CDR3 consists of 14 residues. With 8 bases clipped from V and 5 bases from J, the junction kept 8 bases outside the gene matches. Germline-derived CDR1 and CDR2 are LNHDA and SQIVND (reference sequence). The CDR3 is CASPSQGAIDTQYF. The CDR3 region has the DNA TGTGCCAGTCCGTCACAGGGGGCTATAGATACGCAGTATTTT.

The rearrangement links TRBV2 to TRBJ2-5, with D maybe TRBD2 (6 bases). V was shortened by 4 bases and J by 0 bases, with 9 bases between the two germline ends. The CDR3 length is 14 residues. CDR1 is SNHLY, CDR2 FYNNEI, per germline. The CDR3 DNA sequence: TGTGCCAGCAGTGGTGGGGACTACCAAGAGACCCAGTACTTC. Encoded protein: CASSGGDYQETQYF.

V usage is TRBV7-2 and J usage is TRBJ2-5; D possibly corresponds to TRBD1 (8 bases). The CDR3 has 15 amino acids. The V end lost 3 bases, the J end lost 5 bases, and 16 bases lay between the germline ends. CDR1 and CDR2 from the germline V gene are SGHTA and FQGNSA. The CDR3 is CASSFNTGGGETQYF. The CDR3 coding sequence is TGTGCCAGCAGCTTCAATACAGGGGGGGGTGAGACCCAGTACTTC.

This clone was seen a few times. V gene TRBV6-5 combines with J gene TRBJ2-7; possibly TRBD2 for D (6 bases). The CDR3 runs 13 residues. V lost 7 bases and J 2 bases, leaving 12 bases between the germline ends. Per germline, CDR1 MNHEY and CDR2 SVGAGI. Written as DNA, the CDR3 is TGTGCCAGCAATGGAGGGGCAGCCTACGAGCAGTACTTC. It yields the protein CASNGGAAYEQYF.

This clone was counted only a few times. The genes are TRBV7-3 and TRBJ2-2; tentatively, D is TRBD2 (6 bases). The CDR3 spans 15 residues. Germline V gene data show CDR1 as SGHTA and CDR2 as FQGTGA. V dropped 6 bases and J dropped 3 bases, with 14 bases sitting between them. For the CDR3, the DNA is TGTGCCAGCAGGGCCGCGGGATCCCACACCGGGGAGCTGTTTTTT. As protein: CASRAAGSHTGELFF.

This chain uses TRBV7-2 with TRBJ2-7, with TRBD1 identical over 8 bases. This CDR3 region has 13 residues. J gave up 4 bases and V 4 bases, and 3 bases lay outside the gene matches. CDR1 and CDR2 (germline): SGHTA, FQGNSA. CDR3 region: CASSSRTGYEQYF. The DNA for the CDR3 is TGTGCCAGCAGCTCCAGGACAGGGTACGAGCAGTACTTC. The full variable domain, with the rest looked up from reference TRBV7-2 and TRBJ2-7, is GAGVSQSPSNKVTEKGKDVELRCDPISGHTALYWYRQSLGQGLEFLIYFQGNSAPDKSGLPSDRFSAERTGGSVSTLTIQRTQQEDSAVYLCASSSRTGYEQYFGPGTRLTVT.

DNA for the CDR3: TGTGCCTGGAGTGCTCTAGGCAGTATGAACACTGAAGCTTTCTTT. Translating it yields CAWSALGSMNTEAFF. V is TRBV30 and J is TRBJ1-1; D not certain. Trimming removed 1 base at V and 0 bases at J, with 12 bases between. Germline V CDR1 and CDR2: GTSNPN, SVGIG (reference sequence). The CDR3 sequence is 15 residues long.

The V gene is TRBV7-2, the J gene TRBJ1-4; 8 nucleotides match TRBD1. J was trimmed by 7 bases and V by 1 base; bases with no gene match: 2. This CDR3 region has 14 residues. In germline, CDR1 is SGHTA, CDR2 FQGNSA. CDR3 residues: CASSLGTGFEKLFF. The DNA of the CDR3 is TGTGCCAGCAGCTTAGGGACAGGGTTTGAAAAACTGTTTTTT.

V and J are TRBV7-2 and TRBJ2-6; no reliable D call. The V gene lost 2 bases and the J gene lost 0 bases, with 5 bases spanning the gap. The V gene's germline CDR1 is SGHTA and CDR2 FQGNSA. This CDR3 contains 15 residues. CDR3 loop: CASSLRLSGANVLTF. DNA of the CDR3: TGTGCCAGCAGCTTACGTCTCTCTGGGGCCAACGTCCTGACTTTC.

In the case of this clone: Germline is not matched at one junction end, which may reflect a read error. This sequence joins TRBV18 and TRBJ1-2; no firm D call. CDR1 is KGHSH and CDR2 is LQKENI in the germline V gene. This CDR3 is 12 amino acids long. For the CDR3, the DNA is TGTGCCAGCTCACCCGTAAGCGGGGATTACGCTTTC. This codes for CASSPVSGDYAF.

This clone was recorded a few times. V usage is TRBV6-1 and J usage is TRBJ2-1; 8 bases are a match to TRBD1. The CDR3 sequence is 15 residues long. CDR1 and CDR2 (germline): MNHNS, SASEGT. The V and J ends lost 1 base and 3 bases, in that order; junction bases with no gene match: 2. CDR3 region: CASSEGQGNYNEQFF. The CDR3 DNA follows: TGTGCCAGCAGTGAAGGACAGGGGAACTACAATGAGCAGTTCTTC.

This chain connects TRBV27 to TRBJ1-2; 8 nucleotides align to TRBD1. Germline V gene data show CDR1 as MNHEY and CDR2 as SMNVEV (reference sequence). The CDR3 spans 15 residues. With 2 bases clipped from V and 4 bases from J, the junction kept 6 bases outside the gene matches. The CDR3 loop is CASSLLGTGPYGYTF. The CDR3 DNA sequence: TGTGCCAGCAGTTTACTCGGGACAGGCCCCTATGGCTACACCTTC.

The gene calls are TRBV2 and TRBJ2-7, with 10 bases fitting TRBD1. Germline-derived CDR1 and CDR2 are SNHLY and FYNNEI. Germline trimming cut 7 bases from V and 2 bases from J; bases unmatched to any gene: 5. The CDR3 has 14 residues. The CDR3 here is CASNPGQGPYEQYF. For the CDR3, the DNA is TGTGCCAGCAATCCGGGACAGGGGCCCTACGAGCAGTACTTC.

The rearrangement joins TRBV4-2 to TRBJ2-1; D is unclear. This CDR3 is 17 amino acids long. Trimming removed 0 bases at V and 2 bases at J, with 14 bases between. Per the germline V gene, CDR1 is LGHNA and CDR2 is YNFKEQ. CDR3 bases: TGTGCCAGCAGCCAAGATCCCGCCCGGGTACCCTACAATGAGCAGTTCTTC. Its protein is CASSQDPARVPYNEQFF.

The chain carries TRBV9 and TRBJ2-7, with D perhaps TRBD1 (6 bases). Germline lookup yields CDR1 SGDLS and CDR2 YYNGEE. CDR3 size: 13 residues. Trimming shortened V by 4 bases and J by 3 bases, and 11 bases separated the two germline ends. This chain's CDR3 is CASSSLDSYEQYF. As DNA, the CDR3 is TGTGCCAGCAGCAGCCTGGACAGCTACGAGCAGTACTTC.

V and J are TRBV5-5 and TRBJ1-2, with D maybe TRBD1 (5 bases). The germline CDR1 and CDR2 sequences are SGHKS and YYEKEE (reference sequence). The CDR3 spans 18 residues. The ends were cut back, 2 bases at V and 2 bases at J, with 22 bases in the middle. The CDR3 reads CASSFRMGTNLLNYGYTF. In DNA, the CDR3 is TGTGCCAGCAGCTTCCGAATGGGGACTAACCTTTTAAACTATGGCTACACCTTC.

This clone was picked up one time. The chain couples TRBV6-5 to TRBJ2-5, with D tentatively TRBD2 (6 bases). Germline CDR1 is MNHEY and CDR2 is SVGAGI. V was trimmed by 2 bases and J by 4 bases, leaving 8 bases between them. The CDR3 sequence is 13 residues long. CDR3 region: CASSYAGPETQYF. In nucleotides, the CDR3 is TGTGCCAGCAGTTACGCGGGGCCAGAGACCCAGTACTTC.

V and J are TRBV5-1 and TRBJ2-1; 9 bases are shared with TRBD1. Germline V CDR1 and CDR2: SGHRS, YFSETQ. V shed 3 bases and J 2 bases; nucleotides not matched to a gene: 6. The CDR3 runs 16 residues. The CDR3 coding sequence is TGCGCCAGCAGCTGGGGACAGGGTTTGCCCTACAATGAGCAGTTCTTC. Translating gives CASSWGQGLPYNEQFF.

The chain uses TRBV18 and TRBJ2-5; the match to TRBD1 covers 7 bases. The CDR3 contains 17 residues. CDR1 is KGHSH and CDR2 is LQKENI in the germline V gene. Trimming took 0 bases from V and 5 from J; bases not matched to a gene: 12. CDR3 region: CASSPPISEQGWETQYF. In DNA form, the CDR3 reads TGTGCCAGCTCACCACCCATTTCAGAACAGGGGTGGGAGACCCAGTACTTC.

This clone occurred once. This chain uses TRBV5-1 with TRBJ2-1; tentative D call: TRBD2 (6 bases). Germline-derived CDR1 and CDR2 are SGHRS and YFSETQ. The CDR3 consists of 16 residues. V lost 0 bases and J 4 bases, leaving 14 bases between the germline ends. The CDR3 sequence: CASSLDRVAEYNEQFF. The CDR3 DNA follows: TGCGCCAGCAGCTTGGATAGGGTAGCGGAGTACAATGAGCAGTTCTTC.

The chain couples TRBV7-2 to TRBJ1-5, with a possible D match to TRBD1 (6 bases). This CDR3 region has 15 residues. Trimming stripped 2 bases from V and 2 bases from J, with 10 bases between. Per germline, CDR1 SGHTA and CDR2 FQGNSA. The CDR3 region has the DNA TGTGCCAGCAGCTTAATCTCAGGGGGCAATCAGCCCCAGCATTTT. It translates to CASSLISGGNQPQHF.

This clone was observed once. The CDR3 loop is CASTSNTEAFF. The CDR3 DNA sequence: TGTGCCAGCACCTCGAACACTGAAGCTTTCTTT. This rearrangement joins TRBV5-4 to TRBJ1-1; D call uncertain. V lost 6 bases and J 1 base, leaving 4 bases between the germline ends. The CDR3 is 11 residues long. Germline V gene data show CDR1 as SGHNT and CDR2 as YYREEE (reference sequence).

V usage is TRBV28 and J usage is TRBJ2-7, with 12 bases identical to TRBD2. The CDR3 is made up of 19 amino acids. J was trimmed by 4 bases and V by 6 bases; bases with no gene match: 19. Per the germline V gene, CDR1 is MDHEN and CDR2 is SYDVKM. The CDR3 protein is CASSPGLAGSNLIAYEQYF. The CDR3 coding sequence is TGTGCCAGCAGCCCCGGACTAGCGGGATCGAACCTCATTGCTTACGAGCAGTACTTC.

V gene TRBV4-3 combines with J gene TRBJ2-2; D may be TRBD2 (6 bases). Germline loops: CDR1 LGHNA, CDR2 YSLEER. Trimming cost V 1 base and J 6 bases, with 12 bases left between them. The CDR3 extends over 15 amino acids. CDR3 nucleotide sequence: TGCGCCAGCAGCCAAGCTCTCCCGGGGGCCGGGGAGCTGTTTTTT. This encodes CASSQALPGAGELFF.

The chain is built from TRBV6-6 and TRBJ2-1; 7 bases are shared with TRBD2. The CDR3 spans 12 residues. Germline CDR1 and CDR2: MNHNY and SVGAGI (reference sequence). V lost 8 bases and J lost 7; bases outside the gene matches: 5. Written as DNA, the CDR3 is TGTGCCAGCGGCCTAGCGGAAAATGAGCAGTTCTTC. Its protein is CASGLAENEQFF.